Listed below are T cell receptor beta chains from one sample, sequenced in a study of cytomegalovirus exposure and HLA in healthy donors. Measured with immunoSEQ multiplex PCR; TCRdb has only the in-frame clones, and not every one. Of about 230,000 clones in the sample, roughly 84% were seen once. Specimen: PBMCs. The origin of the receptors is a girl aged 2 to 9 in good health and CMV-seronegative. The CDR3 runs from the conserved cysteine through the conserved F or W. The D gene is left open where the match is weak. Expanded clones get a size class; other rows say once, few or many, or leave the size out.

>TRBJ2-7|TRBV7-9|.|.
TGTGCCAGCAGCTTAGGTCAGGGGATCCCCTACGAGCAGTACTTC
CASSLGQGIPYEQYF
>TRBJ2-1|TRBV10-2|.|few
TGCGCCAGCAGTCCGGGACTTACCAATGAGCAGTTCTTC
CASSPGLTNEQFF
>TRBJ2-5|TRBV12-5|.|.
TGTGCTAGTGGTTTGGGACAGCAAGAGACCCAGTACTTC
CASGLGQQETQYF
>TRBJ1-5|TRBV7-2|.|.
TGTGCCAGCAGCTTAGGGCACTCGGGTCTGCCGGGAGCCCAGCATTTT
CASSLGHSGLPGAQHF
>TRBJ1-5|TRBV19|TRBD1|.
TGTGCCAGTAGCACACGTCGGACAGGAGGGGATCAGCCCCAGCATTTT
CASSTRRTGGDQPQHF
>TRBJ1-1|TRBV6-1|TRBD1|.
TGTGCCAGCCGACAGGGCCAAGCTTTCTTT
CASRQGQAFF
>TRBJ2-1|TRBV18|TRBD2|.
TGTGCCAGCTCGATTCGACTAGCGGGGTCTTACAATGAGCAGTTCTTC
CASSIRLAGSYNEQFF
>TRBJ1-1|TRBV6-5|TRBD1|.
TGTGCCAGCAGCTCGGGACAGGCTGAAGCTTTCTTT
CASSSGQAEAFF
>TRBJ1-1|TRBV13|TRBD1|.
TGTGCCAGCAGCTTCCCAGACAGGGGGGTCACTGAAGCTTTCTTT
CASSFPDRGVTEAFF
>TRBJ1-5|TRBV4-2|.|.
TGTGCCGGCAGCCAAGTTTGGCAGGAGGCGGATCAGCCCCAGCATTTT
CAGSQVWQEADQPQHF
>TRBJ2-7|TRBV5-1|.|once
TGCGCCAGCAGCCTAACGACAGGAACCTACGAGCAGTACTTC
CASSLTTGTYEQYF
>TRBJ2-2|TRBV5-1|.|.
TGCGCCAGCAGCTGGAGCAGCGTTACCGGGGAGCTGTTTTTT
CASSWSSVTGELFF